Here is one T cell receptor (beta chain) with its context. This record belongs to a study of shared T cell receptors in the human thymus. The V gene's germline CDR1 is MNHEY and CDR2 SMNVEV (reference sequence). The CDR3 runs 15 residues. Losses at the gene ends were 2 bases for V and 5 bases for J; bases not matched to a gene: 5. TCRdb keeps only in-frame clones here, not all; method: immunoSEQ multiplex PCR. The repertoire has under 850,000 clones, 88% of them found once; the top ten carry around 0.0099%. The same sample was also studied in work on human thymus T cells. From that paper: Each of the donors was a healthy Finnish infant who was undergoing open corrective cardiac surgery for congenital heart defects. Thymus tissue was removed during corrective cardiac surgery. Thymic as well as blood repertoires seemed to favor certain V and J genes unevenly. Related research reported highly overlapping thymic repertoires among unrelated individuals.

The sample comprised thymocytes. The genes are TRBV27 and TRBJ2-1; 8 bases are shared with TRBD2. The receptor was derived from a boy in the first two years of life with a congenital heart defect. This CDR3 reads CASSLARTSHNEQFF. For the CDR3, the DNA is TGTGCCAGCAGTTTAGCCCGGACTAGCCACAATGAGCAGTTCTTC.